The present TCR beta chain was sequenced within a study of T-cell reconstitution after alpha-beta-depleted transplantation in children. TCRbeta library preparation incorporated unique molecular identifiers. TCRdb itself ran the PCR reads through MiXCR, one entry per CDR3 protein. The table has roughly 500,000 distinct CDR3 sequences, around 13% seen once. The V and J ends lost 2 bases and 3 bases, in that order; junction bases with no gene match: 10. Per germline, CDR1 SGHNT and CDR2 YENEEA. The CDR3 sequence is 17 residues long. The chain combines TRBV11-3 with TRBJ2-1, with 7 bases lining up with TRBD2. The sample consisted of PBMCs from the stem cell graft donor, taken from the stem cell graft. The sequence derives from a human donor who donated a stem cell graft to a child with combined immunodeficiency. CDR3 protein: CASSLTDGGILYNEQFF. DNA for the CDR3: TGTGCCAGCAGCTTAACCGACGGGGGGATCCTCTACAATGAGCAGTTCTTC.